What follows are 19 T cell receptor beta chains derived from one specimen sequenced in a study of CD8 T cells in Susac syndrome. RNA totalling roughly 0.5 to 1 ug underwent reverse transcription with random hexamers. MiXCR, applied by TCRdb to the immunoSEQ multiplex PCR reads, yields one record per CDR3 protein. The sample consists of a few hundred thousand distinct CDR3 sequences, approximately 89% of them appearing once. Sequenced: CD8+ T cells from PBMCs. The source is a human donor with multiple sclerosis.

The chain couples TRBV6-1 to TRBJ1-2; no firm D call. Per germline, CDR1 MNHNS and CDR2 SASEGT. The CDR3 totals 15 residues. Trimming removed 7 bases from V and 2 bases from J, with 17 bases in between. CDR3 in DNA: TGTGCCAGCACCATCGGACCGTGGGCCAACTATGGCTACACCTTC. Amino acid sequence: CASTIGPWANYGYTF.

The rearrangement links TRBV24-1 to TRBJ2-3; D remains unclear. The germline V gene has CDR1 KGHDR and CDR2 SFDVKD. The length of the CDR3 is 14 residues. The V end lost 3 bases, the J end lost 5 bases, and 11 bases lay between the germline ends. The CDR3, as DNA: TGTGCCACCAGTGATCCCCGGGCAGAAGATACGCAGTATTTT. Translating it yields CATSDPRAEDTQYF.

The chain has TRBV7-8 and TRBJ2-3; no clear D. The CDR3 covers 17 residues. V lost 5 bases, J lost 2 bases, and 20 bases lay in between. Germline V gives CDR1 SGHVS, CDR2 FQNEAQ. The CDR3 here is CASSPKTGAYTTDTQYF. As DNA, the CDR3 is TGTGCCAGCAGCCCCAAAACTGGCGCCTATACCACAGATACGCAGTATTTT. The whole variable domain, filled in from reference TRBV7-8 and TRBJ2-3, reads GAGVSQSPRYKVAKRGQDVALRCDPISGHVSLFWYQQALGQGPEFLTYFQNEAQLDKSGLPSDRFFAERPEGSVSTLKIQRTQQEDSAVYLCASSPKTGAYTTDTQYFGPGTRLTVL.

The chain has TRBV5-4 and TRBJ1-1; 8 nucleotides line up with TRBD1. V was pared by 4 bases and J by 9 bases, with 5 bases of the junction left unmatched. The CDR3 totals 12 residues. Per germline, CDR1 SGHNT and CDR2 YYREEE (reference sequence). CDR3 in amino acids: CASSMTGVQAFF. The CDR3 nucleotides read TGTGCCAGCAGCATGACAGGGGTTCAAGCTTTCTTT.

The chain carries TRBV20-1 and TRBJ2-3; maybe TRBD2 (6 bases). The CDR3 runs to 16 residues. CDR1 is DFQATT and CDR2 is SNEGSKA in the germline V gene (reference sequence). V was clipped by 0 bases and J by 5 bases, with 18 bases between them. In DNA, the CDR3 is TGCAGTGCTAGAGATATCGTAACGGGGGTGGGAGATACGCAGTATTTT. Translated, it gives CSARDIVTGVGDTQYF.

The chain recombines TRBV7-8 with TRBJ1-2, with D tentatively TRBD1 (6 bases). Germline-derived CDR1 and CDR2 are SGHVS and FQNEAQ. Trimming pared 0 bases from V and 4 bases from J, leaving 12 bases between. This CDR3 is built from 15 residues. CDR3 amino acids: CASSLALGTPYGYTF. CDR3 DNA sequence: TGTGCCAGCAGCTTAGCGCTCGGGACACCCTATGGCTACACCTTC.

The chain uses TRBV30 and TRBJ1-4; 7 positions match TRBD1. This CDR3 has 16 amino acids. Unmatched junction bases numbered 10, after V lost 2 bases and J lost 4 bases. The V gene's germline CDR1 is GTSNPN and CDR2 SVGIG (reference sequence). CDR3: CAWSHSPDRSNEKLFF. The CDR3 nucleotides are TGTGCCTGGAGTCACTCTCCGGACAGGAGTAATGAAAAACTGTTTTTT.

The J gene is TRBJ2-2, the V gene TRBV4-1; TRBD1 matches 7 bases. CDR1 is MGHRA and CDR2 is YSYEKL in the germline V gene. The length of the CDR3 is 17 residues. Trimming cost V 4 bases and J 4 bases; bases outside gene matches: 12. The CDR3 reads CASSLRPMPGGTGELFF. The CDR3 region has the DNA TGCGCCAGCAGCCTTCGTCCCATGCCAGGGGGCACCGGGGAGCTGTTTTTT.

This chain links TRBV30 with TRBJ2-3; a possible D gene is TRBD1 (5 bases). Per germline, CDR1 GTSNPN and CDR2 SVGIG (reference sequence). The CDR3 is 15 residues long. V was clipped by 2 bases and J by 1 base, with 13 bases between them. In DNA, the CDR3 is TGTGCCTGGAGTATTACAGGTGGCGGCACAGATACGCAGTATTTT. Translating it yields CAWSITGGGTDTQYF.

The chain couples TRBV5-1 to TRBJ2-7; D may be TRBD1 (6 bases). V lost 0 bases, J lost 3 bases, and 13 bases lay in between. The CDR3 extends over 15 amino acids. The V gene's germline CDR1 is SGHRS and CDR2 YFSETQ. The CDR3, as DNA: TGCGCCAGCAGCTTGGAACAGGGTGAAGACTACGAGCAGTACTTC. Translated, it gives CASSLEQGEDYEQYF.

This clonotype was recorded only once. The chain carries TRBV9 and TRBJ2-7; 9 positions agree with TRBD1. V dropped 4 bases and J dropped 2; count of bases not matched to a gene: 7. In germline, CDR1 is SGDLS, CDR2 YYNGEE. The CDR3 is 15 amino acids. The CDR3 loop is CASSPRDRETYEQYF. CDR3 nucleotides: TGTGCCAGCAGCCCACGGGACAGGGAGACCTACGAGCAGTACTTC.

The CDR3, as DNA: TGTGCCAGCAGTTCCTGGGAGCTTAGCGACACTGAAGCTTTCTTT. Protein: CASSSWELSDTEAFF. The chain links TRBV12-3 or TRBV12-4 to TRBJ1-1; no definite D call. This CDR3 has 15 residues. Between the trimmed V and J ends, which lost 4 bases and 3 bases, there was a span of 15 bases.

V is TRBV4-1 and J is TRBJ2-7, with a possible D match to TRBD1 (5 bases). The CDR3 is 15 amino acids. Germline CDR1 and CDR2: MGHRA and YSYEKL. Trimming took 0 bases from V and 6 from J, leaving 15 bases between them. For the CDR3, the DNA is TGCGCCAGCAGCCAAGAAGGGCAGGGCTGGGCCGAGCAGTACTTC. This translates into CASSQEGQGWAEQYF.

Notes on this clonotype: The CDR3 does not close with the conserved phenylalanine or tryptophan, likely indicating a read error. V gene TRBV4-2 combines with J gene TRBJ1-1; D gene unclear. This CDR3 region has 15 residues. Germline CDR1 is LGHNA and CDR2 is YNFKEQ. The V gene lost 3 bases and the J gene lost 0 bases, with 11 bases spanning the gap. Written as DNA, the CDR3 is TGTGCCAGCAGCCAGCTGGCTGGGTTGAACACTGAAGCTTTCCTT. Translating gives CASSQLAGLNTEAFL.

The rearrangement joins TRBV7-6 to TRBJ2-1; tentative D call: TRBD2 (6 bases). The CDR3 sequence is 15 residues long. Germline loops: CDR1 SGHVS, CDR2 FNYEAQ. Trimming stripped 4 bases from V and 5 bases from J, with 15 bases between. The CDR3 loop is CASSSAAGPHNEQFF. For the CDR3, the DNA is TGTGCCAGCAGCTCCGCCGCGGGGCCTCACAATGAGCAGTTCTTC. Based on the CDR3 plus reference TRBV7-6 and TRBJ2-1, the full variable domain is GAGVSQSPRYKVTKRGQDVALRCDPISGHVSLYWYRQALGQGPEFLTYFNYEAQQDKSGLPNDRFSAERPEGSISTLTIQRTEQRDSAMYRCASSSAAGPHNEQFFGPGTRLTVL.

The V gene is TRBV29-1, the J gene TRBJ2-2; either TRBD1 or TRBD2 may fit D (5 bases each). V was shortened by 4 bases and J by 4 bases, with 10 bases between the two germline ends. The CDR3 contains 13 residues. Germline CDR1 is SQVTM and CDR2 is ANQGSEA. The CDR3 DNA is TGCAGCGTTGTCGGGGCCCTCACCGGGGAGCTGTTTTTT. It codes for CSVVGALTGELFF.

The chain is built from TRBV6-6 and TRBJ1-5; 10 bases fit TRBD1. Trimming took 4 bases from V and 6 from J; bases not matched to a gene: 9. Per germline, CDR1 MNHNY and CDR2 SVGAGI (reference sequence). The CDR3 totals 16 residues. The CDR3 bases are TGTGCCAGCAGTTTCTCGGACAGGGGGGGCACTCAGCCCCAGCATTTT. Its translation: CASSFSDRGGTQPQHF.

V gene TRBV6-6 combines with J gene TRBJ2-7; weak D call: TRBD2 (7 bases). V was pared by 2 bases and J by 5 bases, with 10 bases between. Germline CDR1 and CDR2: MNHNY and SVGAGI (reference sequence). The length of the CDR3 is 13 residues. For the CDR3, the DNA is TGTGCCAGCAGTTACCCGGGGGGCGACGAGCAGTACTTC. Its translation: CASSYPGGDEQYF.

The V gene is TRBV3-1, the J gene TRBJ2-1; 10 bases map to TRBD2. V shed 5 bases, J shed 7 bases, and the junction held 23 bases outside the gene matches. Germline V CDR1 and CDR2: LGHDT, YNNKEL (reference sequence). The CDR3 consists of 20 residues. The CDR3 loop reads CASSYFPSAGGHSHWNEQFF. Here the CDR3 DNA reads TGTGCCAGCAGCTACTTTCCATCAGCGGGAGGGCACTCACACTGGAATGAGCAGTTCTTC.